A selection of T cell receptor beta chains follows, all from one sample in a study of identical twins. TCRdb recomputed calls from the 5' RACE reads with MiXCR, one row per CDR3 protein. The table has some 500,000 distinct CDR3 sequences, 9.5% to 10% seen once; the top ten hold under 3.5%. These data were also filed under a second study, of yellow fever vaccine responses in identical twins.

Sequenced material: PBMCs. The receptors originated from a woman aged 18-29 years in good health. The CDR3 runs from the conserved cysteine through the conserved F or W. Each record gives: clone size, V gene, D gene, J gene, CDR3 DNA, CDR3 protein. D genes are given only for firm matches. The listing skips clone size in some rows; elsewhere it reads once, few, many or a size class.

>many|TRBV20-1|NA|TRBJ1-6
TGCAGTGTTAAGGGGTTTGCTAATTCACCCCTCCACTTT
CSVKGFANSPLHF
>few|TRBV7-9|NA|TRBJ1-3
TGTGCCAGCAGCTTCGCCCCTGGAAACACCATATATTTT
CASSFAPGNTIYF
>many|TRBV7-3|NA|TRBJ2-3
TGTGCCAGCAGCTTAGGCTCTGTAGCAGATACGCAGTATTTT
CASSLGSVADTQYF
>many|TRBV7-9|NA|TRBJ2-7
TGTGCCAGCAGTGGCAGTGGCAGCTACGAGCAGTACTTC
CASSGSGSYEQYF
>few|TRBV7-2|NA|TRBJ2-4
TGTGCCAGCAGCCTATCGGCAGGGGAAATTCTAGCCAAAAACATTCAGTACTTC
CASSLSAGEILAKNIQYF
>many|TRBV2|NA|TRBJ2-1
TGTGCCAGCAGTGAAGGGGTCAACTACAATGAGCAGTTCTTC
CASSEGVNYNEQFF
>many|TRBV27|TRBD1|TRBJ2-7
TGTGCCAGCAGTAACCCGGGACAGGGGTTTAACGAGCAGTACTTC
CASSNPGQGFNEQYF
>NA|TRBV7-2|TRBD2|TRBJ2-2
TGTGCCAGCAGCTTAGCACCTCCCGGGGGGGACAACACCGGGGAGCTGTTTTTT
CASSLAPPGGDNTGELFF
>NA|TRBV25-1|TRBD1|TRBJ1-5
TGTGCCAGCAGAGGTCAGGGGGAGAATCAGCCCCAGCATTTT
CASRGQGENQPQHF
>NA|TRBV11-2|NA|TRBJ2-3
TGTGCCAGCAGCGGGCGGGGCGACCTCACAGATACGCAGTATTTT
CASSGRGDLTDTQYF
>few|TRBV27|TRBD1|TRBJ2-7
TGTGCCAGCGGGTTGGACAGGGGGCACGAGCAGTACTTC
CASGLDRGHEQYF
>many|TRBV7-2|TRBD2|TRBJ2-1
TGTGCCAGCAGCTTCCCCTCTAGCGGGGGCAATGAGCAGTTCTTC
CASSFPSSGGNEQFF
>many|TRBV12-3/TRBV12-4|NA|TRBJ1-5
TGTGCCAGCAGCACGAATAATCAGCCCCAGCATTTT
CASSTNNQPQHF
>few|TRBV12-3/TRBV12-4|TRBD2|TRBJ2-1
TGTGCCAGCAGTTCGCTCGGACTAGCGGGGGGGATCTACAATGAGCAGTTCTTC
CASSSLGLAGGIYNEQFF
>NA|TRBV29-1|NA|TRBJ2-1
TGCAGCGTTTGCTCGCGGCCCGGTTTTGAGCAGTTCTTC
CSVCSRPGFEQFF
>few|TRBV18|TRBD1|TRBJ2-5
TGTGCCAGCTTATCGACAGGGCAAGAGACCCAGTACTTC
CASLSTGQETQYF
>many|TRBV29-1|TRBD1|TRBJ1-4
TGCAGCGTTGAGAGGCCAGGGGGAGGTGAAAAACTGTTTTTT
CSVERPGGGEKLFF
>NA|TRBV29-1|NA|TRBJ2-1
TGCAGCGTTGGTGGGTACAATGAGCAGTTCTTC
CSVGGYNEQFF
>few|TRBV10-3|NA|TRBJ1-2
TGTGCCATCAGTGAAGGGAAAAACAGGGCTTTGGATGGCTACACCTTC
CAISEGKNRALDGYTF
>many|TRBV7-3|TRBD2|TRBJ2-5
TGTGCCAGCAGCTTAAGTGCGGGGGGACAAGAGACCCAGTACTTC
CASSLSAGGQETQYF
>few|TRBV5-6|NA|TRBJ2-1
TGTGCCAGCAGCTTGTGGGGGTCTGGATCCTACAATGAGCAGTTCTTC
CASSLWGSGSYNEQFF
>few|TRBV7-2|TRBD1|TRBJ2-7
TGTGCCAGCAGCTTAGTGGACAGGGAAGTCGACGAGCAGTACTTC
CASSLVDREVDEQYF
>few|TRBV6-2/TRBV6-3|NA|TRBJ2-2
TGTGCCAGCAGATCACAGGTGAACACCGGGGAGCTGTTTTTT
CASRSQVNTGELFF
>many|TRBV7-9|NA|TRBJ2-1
TGTGCCAGCAGCTTAAAAACGGACACCTACAATGAGCAGTTCTTC
CASSLKTDTYNEQFF
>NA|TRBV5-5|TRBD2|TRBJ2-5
TGTGCCAGCAGCCATAGACTAGCGGGAGTCGGCCAAGAGACCCAGTACTTC
CASSHRLAGVGQETQYF
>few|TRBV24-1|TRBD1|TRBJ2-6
TGTGCCACCAGTGATTTCTCTCGGGGACAGGGGACCTCTGGGGCCAACGTCCTGACTTTC
CATSDFSRGQGTSGANVLTF
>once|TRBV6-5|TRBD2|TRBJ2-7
TGTGCCAGCAGTTTTACCGGGACTAGCGGGGCCTACGAGCAGAACTTC
CASSFTGTSGAYEQNF
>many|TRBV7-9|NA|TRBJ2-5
TGTGCCAGCAGCCAGAACCAAGAGACCCAGTACTTC
CASSQNQETQYF
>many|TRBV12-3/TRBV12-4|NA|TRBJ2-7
TGTGCCAGCAGTTTGAATTTACAGGGCATGGAGCAGTACTTC
CASSLNLQGMEQYF
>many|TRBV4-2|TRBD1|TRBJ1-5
TGTGCCAGCAGCCCGCAGACAGGGGTGGACCAGCCCCAGCATTTT
CASSPQTGVDQPQHF
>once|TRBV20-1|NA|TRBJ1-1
TGCAGTGCCAACTCGGCGATTAACACTGAAGCTTTCTTT
CSANSAINTEAFF
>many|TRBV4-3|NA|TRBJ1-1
TGCGCCAGCAGCCAAGAACTCAGGGGCACTGAAGCTTTCTTT
CASSQELRGTEAFF
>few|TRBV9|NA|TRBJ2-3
TGTGCCAGCAGCGTAGGGGCTGGGGGGGACAGAACTCTCACAGATACGCAGTATTTT
CASSVGAGGDRTLTDTQYF
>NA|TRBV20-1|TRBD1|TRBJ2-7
TGCAGTGCTATAGGGGTTACAGGGGCCTACGAGCAGTACTTC
CSAIGVTGAYEQYF
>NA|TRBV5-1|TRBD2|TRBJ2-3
TGCGCCAGCAGCCTACTGCCGGGGGGTCCAGATACGCAGTATTTT
CASSLLPGGPDTQYF
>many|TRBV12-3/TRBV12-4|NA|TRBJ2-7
TGTGCCAGCAGCCGGGATCCAATCACCTACGAGCAGTACTTC
CASSRDPITYEQYF
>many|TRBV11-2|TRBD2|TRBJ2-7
TGTGCCAGCAGCTTCGGACTAGCGGGAAGCGAGCAGTACTTC
CASSFGLAGSEQYF
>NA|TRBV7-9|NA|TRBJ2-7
TGTGCCAGCAGCTCATACAGGGCATTGGGGTCCTACGAGCAGTACTTC
CASSSYRALGSYEQYF
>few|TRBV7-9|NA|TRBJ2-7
TGTGCCAGCAGCTTATCCCTAAACAGGGCCTTAACCTACGAGCAGTACTTC
CASSLSLNRALTYEQYF
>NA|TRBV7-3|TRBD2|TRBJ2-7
TGTGCCAGCAGCCTCACGGGCGGGACTACCTCCTACGAGCAGTACTTC
CASSLTGGTTSYEQYF
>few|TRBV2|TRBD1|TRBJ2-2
TGTGCCAGCAGTGGACAGGGGGTCGGGGAGCTGTTTTTT
CASSGQGVGELFF
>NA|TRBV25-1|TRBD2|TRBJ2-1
TGTGCCAGCAGGGGACTAGCGGGGGACTACAATGAGCAGTTCTTC
CASRGLAGDYNEQFF
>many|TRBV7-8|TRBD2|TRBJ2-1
TGTGCCAGCAGCTTGTTAGGGGCGGGAGGACCGAATTATGAGCAGTTCTTC
CASSLLGAGGPNYEQFF
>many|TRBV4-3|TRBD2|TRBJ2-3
TGCGCCAGCAGCCCCGGACTAGCGGGAGTCACAGATACGCAGTATTTT
CASSPGLAGVTDTQYF
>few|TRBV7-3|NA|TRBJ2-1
TGTGCCAGCAGTCCATATCCGGGACACAATGAGCAGTTCTTC
CASSPYPGHNEQFF
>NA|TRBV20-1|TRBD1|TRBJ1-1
TGCAGTGCTTGGGCCGGGACAGGGATCACTGAAGCTTTCTTT
CSAWAGTGITEAFF
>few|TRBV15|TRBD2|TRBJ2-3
TGTGCCACGGGGGTAAGGCGGGAGGCGAGAGATACGCAGTATTTT
CATGVRREARDTQYF
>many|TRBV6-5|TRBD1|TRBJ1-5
TGTGCCAGCAGTTACGGACAGGCGGGCAATCAGCCCCAGCATTTT
CASSYGQAGNQPQHF
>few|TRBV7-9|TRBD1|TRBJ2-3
TGTGCCAGCAGCAAAAAGGGGACAGCCAGCACAGATACGCAGTATTTT
CASSKKGTASTDTQYF
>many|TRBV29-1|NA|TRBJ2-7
TGCAGCGTTGCTAGGGGCGGTGGCGAGCAGTACTTC
CSVARGGGEQYF
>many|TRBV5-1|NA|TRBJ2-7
TGCGCCAGTAACGGGGTTTCGGAGGAGCAGTACTTC
CASNGVSEEQYF
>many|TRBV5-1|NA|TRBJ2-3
TGTGCCAGCTCGCTAGATGGGAGCACAGATACGCAGTATTTT
CASSLDGSTDTQYF
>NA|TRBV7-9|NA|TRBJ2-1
TGTGCCAGCAGCTTAGCGGTCACAGCGGCCAATGAGCAGTTCTTC
CASSLAVTAANEQFF
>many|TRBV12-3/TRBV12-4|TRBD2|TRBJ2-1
TGTGCCACCCACTTAGCGGGAGGGCCGGTCCACAATGAGCAGTTCTTC
CATHLAGGPVHNEQFF
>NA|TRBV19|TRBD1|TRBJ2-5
TGTGCCAGTCGAGCCGTAAAAACAGGGGGGACCCAGTACTTC
CASRAVKTGGTQYF